This entry lists 30 T cell receptor beta chains sequenced from one sample in a study of graft-versus-host responses after intestinal transplantation. Here immunoSEQ multiplex PCR was the method, and the copy in TCRdb shows in-frame clones only, minus some. Among 110,000 to 150,000 clones listed, around 90% were seen once. What these receptors recognize is not known. Material: unstimulated CD4+ T cells sorted from spleen or lymph node cells, obtained before intestinal transplant. The receptors come from a human donor who received an intestinal transplant.

The genes are TRBV7-8 and TRBJ2-5; either TRBD1 or TRBD2 may fit D (5 bases each). With the DNA end fitting TRBJ2-7 better, the J assignment may be wrong. CDR3 length equals 12 residues. Per germline, CDR1 SGHVS and CDR2 FQNEAQ. Here the CDR3 DNA reads TGTGCCTCACGGATGGGGGTCTACGAGCAGTACTTC. Translated, it gives CASRMGVYEQYF.

The gene calls are TRBV7-8 and TRBJ2-1; the D gene is possibly TRBD2 (6 bases). CDR1 and CDR2 (germline): SGHVS, FQNEAQ. This CDR3 has 16 residues. Trimming left V 5 bases short and J 4 bases short, with 18 bases between. The CDR3, as DNA: TGTGCCAGCAGCCCCTCGACTAGGGGTATATACAATGAGCAGTTCTTC. It translates to CASSPSTRGIYNEQFF.

The chain has TRBV11-2 and TRBJ2-1, with unresolved D. Germline CDR1 is SGHAT and CDR2 is FQNNGV. The CDR3 spans 13 residues. The ends were cut back, 7 bases at V and 0 bases at J, with 7 bases in the middle. The CDR3 nucleotides are TGTGCCAGCACGCACAGCTCCTACAATGAGCAGTTCTTC. It is translated as CASTHSSYNEQFF.

This clone was observed once. This chain connects TRBV6-5 to TRBJ1-2, with 7 bases identical to TRBD1. Germline-derived CDR1 and CDR2 are MNHEY and SVGAGI. The CDR3 runs 13 residues. After removal of 2 bases from V and 4 bases from J, the junction contained 1 base not matched to a gene. The CDR3 DNA sequence: TGTGCCAGCAGTTACGCAGGGGGCTATGGCTACACCTTC. Encoded protein: CASSYAGGYGYTF.

The rearrangement uses TRBV18 and TRBJ1-4, with TRBD1 matching over 8 bases. This CDR3 contains 16 residues. CDR1 and CDR2 from the germline V gene are KGHSH and LQKENI. V gave up 3 bases and J gave up 3 bases; unmatched junction bases: 6. CDR3 in DNA: TGTGCCAGCTCACCCCTGGACAGGGTGCCTAATGAAAAACTGTTTTTT. It specifies CASSPLDRVPNEKLFF.

The CDR3 here is CASSQVAGYMDTIYF. The DNA of the CDR3 is TGCGCCAGCAGCCAAGTAGCGGGATATATGGACACCATATATTTT. The chain couples TRBV4-1 to TRBJ1-3; D unresolved. The CDR3 length is 15 residues. With 1 base removed from V and 8 bases from J, the gap between germline ends came to 15 bases. The germline V gene encodes CDR1 MGHRA and CDR2 YSYEKL.

The chain uses TRBV19 and TRBJ2-1; the D call may be TRBD1 or TRBD2 (5 bases each). The CDR3 totals 14 residues. Germline values: CDR1 LNHDA, CDR2 SQIVND (reference sequence). Between the trimmed V and J ends, which lost 6 bases and 1 base, there was a span of 10 bases. The CDR3 DNA sequence: TGTGCCAGTAGGAGGGACCCATCCTACAATGAGCAGTTCTTC. This codes for CASRRDPSYNEQFF.

V and J are TRBV6-5 and TRBJ1-1; D ambiguous. Germline V gene sequence: CDR1 MNHEY, CDR2 SVGAGI. The CDR3 has 13 amino acids. The V and J ends lost 5 bases and 3 bases respectively, with 10 bases between them. The CDR3: CASSPRKHTEAFF. The CDR3 DNA is TGTGCCAGCAGTCCCCGGAAGCACACTGAAGCTTTCTTT.

This sequence joins TRBV7-2 and TRBJ2-7, with unresolved D. CDR3 length: 14 amino acids. Trimming took off 0 bases at V and 0 bases at J, with 6 bases between the two ends. Germline lookup yields CDR1 SGHTA and CDR2 FQGNSA. The CDR3 sequence: CASSLAPSSYEQYF. Here the CDR3 DNA reads TGTGCCAGCAGCTTAGCCCCCTCCTCCTACGAGCAGTACTTC.

The chain has TRBV15 and TRBJ2-5, with D possibly being TRBD2 (5 bases). The germline V gene has CDR1 LNHNV and CDR2 YYDKDF (reference sequence). The length of the CDR3 is 14 residues. The V and J ends lost 4 bases and 4 bases respectively, with 13 bases between them. The CDR3 DNA reads as TGTGCCACCAGCACCGGCCCGAGGGCAGAGACCCAGTACTTC. Its protein is CATSTGPRAETQYF.

The chain has TRBV6-5 and TRBJ2-2; tentative D call: TRBD1 (5 bases). Germline V lookup: CDR1 MNHEY, CDR2 SVGAGI. Trimming took 5 bases from V and 6 from J, leaving 13 bases between them. The CDR3 contains 14 residues. CDR3 DNA sequence: TGTGCCAGCAGTAAAAGCAGGGCGTCCGGGGAGCTGTTTTTT. It encodes CASSKSRASGELFF.

Written as DNA, the CDR3 is TGTGCCAGCAGCTTAGTCAGCACCGGGGAGCTGTTTTTT. Its protein product is CASSLVSTGELFF. J is TRBJ2-2 and V is TRBV7-2; no firm D call. V lost 1 base to trimming and J lost 4 bases, with 4 bases between them. Looked up from germline, CDR1 is SGHTA and CDR2 is FQGNSA. The CDR3 extends over 13 amino acids.

CDR3 DNA sequence: TGCGCCAGCAGCCGCTCGGGGACAGATACGCAGTATTTT. Translated, it gives CASSRSGTDTQYF. The chain combines TRBV5-1 with TRBJ2-3, with a tentative D call TRBD2 (5 bases). This CDR3 region has 13 residues. The germline V gene encodes CDR1 SGHRS and CDR2 YFSETQ. The germline V and J ends were trimmed by 4 bases and 3 bases, with 9 bases remaining between them.

The rearrangement links TRBV9 to TRBJ1-1; weak D call: TRBD1 (5 bases). CDR1 is SGDLS and CDR2 is YYNGEE in the germline V gene. There are 14 residues in the CDR3. Trimming shortened V by 1 base and J by 2 bases, and 9 bases separated the two germline ends. CDR3: CASSVLTGNTEAFF. The CDR3 region has the DNA TGTGCCAGCAGCGTACTTACAGGAAACACTGAAGCTTTCTTT.

The CDR3 sequence is CATSRAGGFFSYEQYF. The CDR3 nucleotides are TGTGCCACCAGCAGAGCGGGAGGGTTTTTCTCCTACGAGCAGTACTTC. V gene TRBV15 combines with J gene TRBJ2-7; 8 bases fit TRBD2. This CDR3 region has 16 residues. V dropped 1 base and J dropped 0; count of bases not matched to a gene: 5. Germline CDR1 is LNHNV and CDR2 is YYDKDF (reference sequence).

This chain connects TRBV30 to TRBJ2-7; D is unclear. This CDR3 has 12 residues. Germline CDR1 is GTSNPN and CDR2 is SVGIG (reference sequence). V lost 2 bases to trimming and J lost 1 base, with 6 bases between them. This CDR3 reads CAWSTESYEQYF. The CDR3 nucleotides read TGTGCCTGGAGTACAGAATCCTACGAGCAGTACTTC.

The V gene is TRBV7-8, the J gene TRBJ2-7, with 12 bases that match TRBD2. V gave up 5 bases and J gave up 0 bases; unmatched junction bases: 8. This CDR3 is built from 17 residues. The V gene's germline CDR1 is SGHVS and CDR2 FQNEAQ. The CDR3 here is CASSILAGGGSSYEQYF. In DNA, the CDR3 is TGTGCCAGCAGCATCCTAGCGGGAGGGGGAAGCTCCTACGAGCAGTACTTC.

The CDR3: CASSQLRTGGGEQYF. The CDR3 DNA reads TGTGCCAGCAGTCAACTTCGGACAGGGGGAGGCGAGCAGTACTTC. V usage is TRBV6-5 and J usage is TRBJ2-7; 10 bases fit TRBD1. Germline V CDR1 and CDR2: MNHEY, SVGAGI. This CDR3 contains 15 residues. V dropped 5 bases and J dropped 6; count of bases not matched to a gene: 10.

The V call is TRBV5-1, the J call TRBJ2-2; the D call may be TRBD1 or TRBD2 (6 bases each). CDR1 and CDR2 (germline): SGHRS, YFSETQ. V was shortened by 0 bases and J by 2 bases, with 11 bases between the two germline ends. The length of the CDR3 is 16 residues. The CDR3 nucleotides are TGCGCCAGCAGCTTGGCCGGGGGCCGAAACACCGGGGAGCTGTTTTTT. It translates to CASSLAGGRNTGELFF. The entire variable domain, with the rest obtained from reference TRBV5-1 and TRBJ2-2, is as follows: KAGVTQTPRYLIKTRGQQVTLSCSPISGHRSVSWYQQTPGQGLQFLFEYFSETQRNKGNFPGRFSGRQFSNSRSEMNVSTLELGDSALYLCASSLAGGRNTGELFFGEGSRLTVL.

The rearrangement joins TRBV18 to TRBJ1-1; 8 bases align to TRBD1. Germline values: CDR1 KGHSH, CDR2 LQKENI. Trimming removed 1 base from V and 6 bases from J; junction bases left unmatched: 19. CDR3 length: 19 amino acids. CDR3 loop: CASSPRPQGATGQIAEAFF. The CDR3 nucleotides read TGTGCCAGCTCACCACGGCCGCAGGGGGCGACAGGTCAAATCGCTGAAGCTTTCTTT.

The V gene is TRBV28, the J gene TRBJ2-5; 7 bases match TRBD1. The CDR3 spans 14 residues. Germline V CDR1 and CDR2: MDHEN, SYDVKM. V gave up 1 base and J gave up 5 bases; unmatched junction bases: 4. CDR3 in amino acids: CASSLSLQGETQYF. CDR3 nucleotide sequence: TGTGCCAGCAGTTTATCGTTACAGGGGGAGACCCAGTACTTC.

The chain is built from TRBV9 and TRBJ2-7; D may correspond to TRBD1 or TRBD2 (5 bases each). Germline V gives CDR1 SGDLS, CDR2 YYNGEE. V dropped 4 bases and J dropped 4 bases, with 21 bases sitting between them. The length of the CDR3 is 16 residues. The CDR3 DNA reads as TGTGCCAGCAGCCCCCGGGGACGGGTTAATCTGTACGAGCAGTACTTC. This gives the protein CASSPRGRVNLYEQYF.

This chain joins TRBV6-1 and TRBJ2-7; D possibly corresponds to TRBD2 (5 bases). Trimming left V 1 base short and J 6 bases short, with 10 bases between. CDR3 size: 13 residues. Germline V CDR1 and CDR2: MNHNS, SASEGT. The CDR3 DNA sequence: TGTGCCAGCAGTGAAGTTCGCGGGCTCGAGCAGTACTTC. Translating it yields CASSEVRGLEQYF.

This clone was seen once. V is TRBV5-1 and J is TRBJ2-3, with a tentative D call TRBD2 (7 bases). The germline V gene has CDR1 SGHRS and CDR2 YFSETQ. V was shortened by 1 base and J by 4 bases, with 16 bases between the two germline ends. The CDR3 is made up of 16 amino acids. CDR3 residues: CASSLSRGGLADTQYF. In nucleotides, the CDR3 is TGCGCCAGCAGCTTGTCAAGGGGGGGGCTGGCAGATACGCAGTATTTT.

The chain has TRBV5-1 and TRBJ2-2; D is possibly TRBD2 (5 bases). The V gene's germline CDR1 is SGHRS and CDR2 YFSETQ. This CDR3 is 16 amino acids long. Trimming took off 2 bases at V and 4 bases at J, with 15 bases between the two ends. The CDR3 DNA is TGCGCCAGCAGCTTTGTTTTCGGGGTCAGCACCGGGGAGCTGTTTTTT. Translating it yields CASSFVFGVSTGELFF.

Only a few counts were recorded for this clone. The chain couples TRBV2 to TRBJ1-5; perhaps TRBD1 as D (5 bases). V dropped 8 bases and J dropped 4 bases, with 21 bases sitting between them. The length of the CDR3 is 16 residues. CDR1 is SNHLY, CDR2 FYNNEI, per germline. CDR3 nucleotides: TGTGCCAGCGGTTCCAGGGTTAGGAAGGGAAATCAGCCCCAGCATTTT. Its translation is CASGSRVRKGNQPQHF. Based on the CDR3 plus reference TRBV2 and TRBJ1-5, the full variable domain is EPEVTQTPSHQVTQMGQEVILRCVPISNHLYFYWYRQILGQKVEFLVSFYNNEISEKSEIFDDQFSVERPDGSNFTLKIRSTKLEDSAMYFCASGSRVRKGNQPQHFGDGTRLSIL.

The gene calls are TRBV19 and TRBJ2-2, with unresolved D. The germline gives CDR1 LNHDA, CDR2 SQIVND (reference sequence). V dropped 4 bases and J dropped 1 base, with 13 bases sitting between them. The CDR3 is made up of 16 amino acids. CDR3 nucleotide sequence: TGTGCCAGTAGTAGCCCCAGGCTTTTGAACACCGGGGAGCTGTTTTTT. Amino acid sequence: CASSSPRLLNTGELFF.

The chain joins TRBV27 to TRBJ1-2, with 12 bases aligning to TRBD1. The CDR3 runs 14 residues. The germline CDR1 and CDR2 sequences are MNHEY and SMNVEV (reference sequence). The J segment lost 8 bases and the V segment lost 6 bases, leaving 7 bases of the junction unmatched. For the CDR3, the DNA is TGTGCCAGCAGCTCCGGGACAGGGGGCAGGGGCTACACCTTC. Its protein is CASSSGTGGRGYTF.

The J gene is TRBJ1-1, the V gene TRBV10-3; maybe TRBD1 (6 bases). There are 16 residues in the CDR3. Germline-derived CDR1 and CDR2 are ENHRY and SYGVKD. Trimming took off 5 bases at V and 5 bases at J, with 21 bases between the two ends. The CDR3, as DNA: TGTGCCATCAGTACCAACGAGAAGGGGGTAAGGACTGAAGCTTTCTTT. Translated: CAISTNEKGVRTEAFF.

This chain uses TRBV19 with TRBJ2-5; D uncertain. The CDR3 runs to 11 residues. Deletions cut 4 bases from V and 9 bases from J, with 9 bases between. Germline V lookup: CDR1 LNHDA, CDR2 SQIVND (reference sequence). CDR3 region: CASSNFESQYF. DNA for the CDR3: TGTGCCAGTAGTAATTTTGAGTCCCAGTACTTC.